These 29 T cell receptor beta chains were sequenced from one sample in a study of T cells in Graves' hyperthyroidism and ophthalmopathy (dated by TCRdb to about 2019). The library was generated by multiplex PCR. TCRdb records Illumina HiSeq 2000 as the sequencer. The TCR beta CDR3 regions were amplified from the RNA transcripts. The TCR CDR3 was subjected to a first round of RT-PCR using the HTBI primer set and the Qiagen OneStep RT-PCR kit. TCRdb cleaned the public reads at Q25 with fastp, built clones with MiXCR and kept in-frame beta chains. A single entry per CDR3 protein holds the most common genes and DNA from its merged rows. The sample table records about 690,000 distinct CDR3 sequences; 17% of these occur just once. The top ten clonotypes cover 15% of the sample. Material for sequencing was blood. The receptors originated from a man aged 50 to 59 with Graves' hyperthyroidism.

Only a few counts were recorded for this clonotype. The rearrangement links TRBV28 to TRBJ1-1; 8 nucleotides match TRBD1. V dropped 3 bases and J dropped 5; count of bases not matched to a gene: 5. Looked up from germline, CDR1 is MDHEN and CDR2 is SYDVKM. This CDR3 region has 14 residues. In DNA, the CDR3 is TGTGCCAGCAGTTTCAGGGGGCGTCGGACTGAAGCTTTCTTT. Translating it yields CASSFRGRRTEAFF.

Only a few counts were recorded for this clonotype. The chain carries TRBV6-1 and TRBJ1-5; D is undetermined. Germline loops: CDR1 MNHNS, CDR2 SASEGT. The CDR3 consists of 14 residues. Between the trimmed V and J ends, which lost 5 bases and 6 bases, there was a span of 14 bases. CDR3 bases: TGTGCCAGCAGTCCTATAGGGTGGGGTCAGCCCCAGCATTTT. Translating it yields CASSPIGWGQPQHF.

There are many counts of this clonotype. CDR3 protein: CASSSLGEALQETQYF. Here the CDR3 DNA reads TGTGCCAGCAGTTCCTTGGGGGAAGCACTCCAAGAGACCCAGTACTTC. The V call is TRBV28, the J call TRBJ2-5; the D call may be TRBD1 or TRBD2 (5 bases each). Trimming removed 4 bases from V and 1 base from J, with 16 bases in between. Germline CDR1 reads MDHEN; CDR2 reads SYDVKM. The CDR3 contains 16 residues.

This clonotype turned up a few times. V usage is TRBV18 and J usage is TRBJ1-5, with 9 bases fitting TRBD1. Germline V gene lookup returns CDR1 KGHSH and CDR2 LQKENI. V shed 1 base and J 5 bases; nucleotides not matched to a gene: 3. The CDR3 consists of 15 residues. The CDR3 nucleotides read TGTGCCAGCTCACCACGGACAGGGGTGGATCAGCCCCAGCATTTT. It specifies CASSPRTGVDQPQHF.

On this clonotype: Because the CDR3 is missing its conserved closing phenylalanine or tryptophan, this is likely a read error. This sequence joins TRBV10-3 and TRBJ1-5; 9 bases line up with TRBD1. There are 17 residues in the CDR3. Looked up from germline, CDR1 is ENHRY and CDR2 is SYGVKD. The ends lost 4 bases at V and 0 bases at J; junction bases unmatched: 7. The CDR3 protein is CAISAGQGLPSNQPQHL. CDR3 bases: TGTGCCATCAGTGCGGGACAGGGCCTACCTAGCAATCAGCCCCAGCATCTT.

This clonotype has only a few counts. This sequence joins TRBV24-1 and TRBJ2-2; D not resolved. The CDR3 has 14 residues. The V end lost 9 bases, the J end lost 1 base, and 11 bases lay between the germline ends. CDR1 KGHDR and CDR2 SFDVKD come from the germline V gene. CDR3 residues: CATPGRWNTGELFF. The DNA for the CDR3 is TGTGCCACCCCGGGCAGGTGGAACACCGGGGAGCTGTTTTTT.

At least ten counts were recorded for this clonotype. This CDR3 is CASSLVSGDVYEQYF. Written as DNA, the CDR3 is TGTGCCAGCAGCTTAGTTTCTGGGGACGTTTACGAGCAGTACTTC. The rearrangement uses TRBV7-2 and TRBJ2-7, with D perhaps being TRBD1 or TRBD2 (5 bases each). Per the germline V gene, CDR1 is SGHTA and CDR2 is FQGNSA. The CDR3 spans 15 residues. V was cut by 1 base and J by 4 bases, with 14 bases left in between.

The chain recombines TRBV25-1 with TRBJ2-5, with D possibly TRBD1 on 6 matching bases. Between the trimmed V and J ends, which lost 7 bases and 5 bases, there was a span of 17 bases. CDR3 length equals 14 residues. Germline V gene lookup returns CDR1 MGHDK and CDR2 SYGVNS. The CDR3 bases are TGTGCCAGCACCCCGAGGGGGATCGGCGAGACCCAGTACTTC. Translated: CASTPRGIGETQYF.

This clonotype was counted ten times or more. The chain combines TRBV12-3 or TRBV12-4 with TRBJ2-7, with TRBD2 matching 7 bases. The CDR3 is 14 amino acids. V dropped 3 bases and J dropped 3; count of bases not matched to a gene: 5. The DNA of the CDR3 is TGTGCCAGCAGTTTTCAAGCTAGCGGCTACGAGCAGTACTTC. It translates to CASSFQASGYEQYF.

The chain has TRBV6-1 and TRBJ1-1, with a weak D call TRBD1 (6 bases). Germline V gene data show CDR1 as MNHNS and CDR2 as SASEGT. V shed 6 bases and J shed 2 bases, with 13 bases lying between them. The CDR3 runs to 14 residues. CDR3 in amino acids: CASRAADRNTEAFF. The CDR3 DNA is TGTGCCAGCAGGGCCGCGGACAGAAACACTGAAGCTTTCTTT.

This clonotype was counted a few times. In DNA form, the CDR3 reads TGCGCCGGAAGGGGGGATGGAACAGATACGCAGTATTTT. This sequence encodes CAGRGDGTDTQYF. The chain recombines TRBV10-2 with TRBJ2-3, with D possibly called TRBD1 or TRBD2 (6 bases each). The CDR3 is 13 residues long. CDR1 and CDR2 from the germline V gene are WSHSY and SAAADI. Trimming stripped 11 bases from V and 3 bases from J, with 15 bases between.

This clonotype was seen more than once but under ten times. V gene TRBV7-2 combines with J gene TRBJ2-3, with D uncertain. The CDR3 spans 13 residues. V lost 5 bases and J 5 bases, leaving 11 bases between the germline ends. The germline CDR1 and CDR2 sequences are SGHTA and FQGNSA. CDR3 coding DNA: TGTGCCAGCAGCCCTCGAATTTTAGATACGCAGTATTTT. The encoded protein is CASSPRILDTQYF.

At least ten counts were recorded for this clonotype. This chain links TRBV2 with TRBJ2-1, with TRBD2 matching 8 bases. Looked up from germline, CDR1 is SNHLY and CDR2 is FYNNEI. V lost 7 bases to trimming and J lost 3 bases; unmatched junction nucleotides: 5. The CDR3 has 14 residues. CDR3: CASTISGIYNEQFF. CDR3 DNA: TGTGCCAGCACCATTAGCGGGATCTACAATGAGCAGTTCTTC.

The sample holds many counts of this clonotype. The chain combines TRBV6-1 with TRBJ2-7; D may correspond to TRBD1 or TRBD2 (5 bases each). The germline gives CDR1 MNHNS, CDR2 SASEGT. Between the trimmed V and J ends, which lost 10 bases and 2 bases, there was a span of 15 bases. The CDR3 has 13 amino acids. This CDR3 reads CATARGETYEQYF. The CDR3, as DNA: TGTGCCACCGCCAGAGGGGAGACCTACGAGCAGTACTTC.

The V gene is TRBV20-1, the J gene TRBJ1-2; D not certain. V was cut by 5 bases and J by 2 bases, with 15 bases left in between. The CDR3 covers 14 residues. Germline CDR1 DFQATT, CDR2 SNEGSKA (reference sequence). Here the CDR3 DNA reads TGCAGTGCTTTCTTCCCGACAATAAACTATGGCTACACCTTC. This gives the protein CSAFFPTINYGYTF.

This clonotype showed up just a few times. The CDR3 nucleotides are TGCGCCAGCAGCCAAGGGGGGCAGCAAAACATTCAGTACTTC. It is translated as CASSQGGQQNIQYF. The genes are TRBV4-1 and TRBJ2-4; D is possibly TRBD1 (6 bases). The CDR3 totals 14 residues. Per the germline V gene, CDR1 is MGHRA and CDR2 is YSYEKL. V shed 1 base and J shed 5 bases, with 9 bases lying between them.

In its sample, this clonotype was seen many times. The chain has TRBV28 and TRBJ2-1, with 12 bases lining up with TRBD2. V shed 6 bases and J 5 bases; nucleotides not matched to a gene: 17. This CDR3 has 19 residues. CDR1 and CDR2 from the germline V gene are MDHEN and SYDVKM. The DNA for the CDR3 is TGTGCCAGCAGACACTTATTCATGACTAGCGGGAGAGTACACAATGAGCAGTTCTTC. Protein: CASRHLFMTSGRVHNEQFF. Variable domain in full (rest from reference TRBV28 and TRBJ2-1): DVKVTQSSRYLVKRTGEKVFLECVQDMDHENMFWYRQDPGLGLRLIYFSYDVKMKEKGDIPEGYSVSREKKERFSLILESASTNQTSMYLCASRHLFMTSGRVHNEQFFGPGTRLTVL.

The CDR3 sequence is CASSFGDTYNEQFF. In nucleotides, the CDR3 is TGCGCCAGCAGCTTTGGGGACACCTACAATGAGCAGTTCTTC. The chain has TRBV5-1 and TRBJ2-1, with a possible D match to TRBD1 (6 bases). The CDR3 has 14 amino acids. The germline V and J ends were trimmed by 2 bases and 2 bases, with 8 bases remaining between them. In germline, CDR1 is SGHRS, CDR2 YFSETQ.

In its sample, this clonotype was seen many times. The chain is built from TRBV2 and TRBJ1-4; no definite D call. With 7 bases removed from V and 4 bases from J, the gap between germline ends came to 13 bases. Germline CDR1 is SNHLY and CDR2 is FYNNEI. This CDR3 has 14 amino acids. Written as DNA, the CDR3 is TGTGCCAGCATAAAGGGAATAGGTAATGAAAAACTGTTTTTT. It translates to CASIKGIGNEKLFF.

Many counts were recorded for this clonotype. V and J are TRBV15 and TRBJ2-1; a possible D gene is TRBD2 (6 bases). V was pared by 1 base and J by 3 bases, with 16 bases between. Germline V CDR1 and CDR2: LNHNV, YYDKDF (reference sequence). There are 17 residues in the CDR3. The chain's CDR3 is CATSRVASDQYYNEQFF. CDR3 bases: TGTGCCACCAGCAGAGTGGCTAGCGATCAATACTACAATGAGCAGTTCTTC.

Ten or more counts support this clonotype. The chain joins TRBV20-1 to TRBJ2-7, with D possibly being TRBD1 or TRBD2 (5 bases each). The V and J ends lost 6 bases and 3 bases respectively, with 15 bases between them. Germline CDR1 DFQATT, CDR2 SNEGSKA (reference sequence). CDR3 size: 13 residues. Written as DNA, the CDR3 is TGCAGTGCCTACCCGGGACGGCGCTACGAGCAGTACTTC. It translates to CSAYPGRRYEQYF.

The chain uses TRBV3-1 and TRBJ2-3; the D gene is possibly TRBD1 (6 bases). The CDR3 is made up of 14 amino acids. Trimming left V 1 base short and J 2 bases short, with 7 bases between. CDR1 is LGHDT and CDR2 is YNNKEL in the germline V gene (reference sequence). Here the CDR3 DNA reads TGTGCCAGCAGCCAAGGACAGGTCACAGATACGCAGTATTTT. Amino acids: CASSQGQVTDTQYF.

This clonotype was picked up many times. The chain is built from TRBV6-1 and TRBJ1-3; a weak D match, TRBD1 (6 bases). The V and J ends lost 5 bases and 4 bases respectively, with 15 bases between them. The CDR3 is 15 residues long. Germline loops: CDR1 MNHNS, CDR2 SASEGT. The CDR3: CASSLDRRLGNTIYF. The CDR3 bases are TGTGCCAGCAGTTTAGACAGGCGGCTAGGAAACACCATATATTTT.

The chain couples TRBV29-1 to TRBJ2-1; D is uncertain. V was pared by 0 bases and J by 4 bases, with 7 bases between. CDR3 length equals 13 residues. The germline V gene has CDR1 SQVTM and CDR2 ANQGSEA. The CDR3 protein is CSVEDVYYNEQFF. CDR3 in DNA: TGCAGCGTTGAAGATGTGTATTACAATGAGCAGTTCTTC.

This clonotype was recorded a few times. CDR3 sequence: CASSLEIWQNTEAFF. CDR3 sequence (DNA): TGCGCCAGCAGCTTGGAGATTTGGCAGAACACTGAAGCTTTCTTT. The rearrangement links TRBV5-1 to TRBJ1-1; D not resolved. Trimming shortened V by 0 bases and J by 1 base, and 10 bases separated the two germline ends. CDR1 is SGHRS and CDR2 is YFSETQ in the germline V gene. The CDR3 runs to 15 residues.

The chain is built from TRBV5-1 and TRBJ2-7; the D gene is possibly TRBD2 (6 bases). Between the trimmed V and J ends, which lost 5 bases and 4 bases, there was a span of 16 bases. The CDR3 runs 14 residues. Germline loops: CDR1 SGHRS, CDR2 YFSETQ. Written as DNA, the CDR3 is TGCGCCAGCAGTTCTCGCGGGGTTTCATACGAGCAGTACTTC. Protein product: CASSSRGVSYEQYF.

This chain links TRBV6-5 with TRBJ1-6; D remains ambiguous. The germline V gene encodes CDR1 MNHEY and CDR2 SVGAGI. CDR3 length: 17 amino acids. Trimming removed 0 bases from V and 0 bases from J, with 9 bases in between. The CDR3 coding sequence is TGTGCCAGCAGTTACTCGCCCGTGAGCTCCTATAATTCACCCCTCCACTTT. Its protein product is CASSYSPVSSYNSPLHF.

Ten or more counts support this clonotype. This chain joins TRBV10-3 and TRBJ2-2, with D perhaps matching TRBD2 (5 bases). Trimming left V 3 bases short and J 3 bases short, with 20 bases between. Germline V gene data show CDR1 as ENHRY and CDR2 as SYGVKD. The length of the CDR3 is 18 residues. CDR3 DNA sequence: TGTGCCATCAGTGATCAACCCGGTGCAGGAGGTTACACCGGGGAGCTGTTTTTT. It codes for CAISDQPGAGGYTGELFF.

This clonotype was found many times. J is TRBJ2-2 and V is TRBV2; TRBD2 might be the D (5 bases). CDR1 SNHLY and CDR2 FYNNEI come from the germline V gene. CDR3 size: 14 residues. The ends were cut back, 6 bases at V and 0 bases at J, with 8 bases in the middle. CDR3: CASRRETNTGELFF. The CDR3 DNA is TGTGCCAGCAGGAGGGAGACGAACACCGGGGAGCTGTTTTTT.